One and the same sample provided the 17 T cell receptor beta chains below, sequenced in a study of blood T cell repertoires in COVID-19. Here immunoSEQ multiplex PCR was the method, and the copy in TCRdb shows in-frame clones only, minus some. Counted here are fewer than 25,000 clones, 85% to 90% occurring once; the ten biggest clones make up 25% to 30%. The sample consisted of peripheral blood. The source of these receptors is a man in his 70s with COVID-19, enrolled during active disease.

The chain employs TRBV10-3 and TRBJ2-3; 7 nucleotides agree with TRBD2. Germline CDR1 and CDR2: ENHRY and SYGVKD. V shed 7 bases, J shed 4 bases, and the junction held 11 bases outside the gene matches. The CDR3 runs 15 residues. This chain's CDR3 is CAIKDGGGSPDTQYF. Written as DNA, the CDR3 is TGTGCCATCAAGGACGGCGGGGGATCGCCAGATACGCAGTATTTT.

This rearrangement joins TRBV5-6 to TRBJ2-3; D call uncertain. The CDR3 loop spans 16 amino acids. Between the trimmed V and J ends, which lost 3 bases and 2 bases, there was a span of 16 bases. Germline CDR1 reads SGHDT; CDR2 reads YYEEEE. The CDR3 spells CASSSHEVAYTDTQYF. CDR3 sequence (DNA): TGTGCCAGCAGCTCTCACGAGGTAGCCTACACAGATACGCAGTATTTT.

The V call is TRBV19, the J call TRBJ2-1; 10 bases fit TRBD2. CDR1 is LNHDA and CDR2 is SQIVND in the germline V gene (reference sequence). This CDR3 spans 18 amino acids. The trim removed 3 bases at V and 4 bases at J, leaving 12 bases unmatched. The DNA for the CDR3 is TGTGCCAGTAGTATTTGGGGAGGGTTAGCGGGAGGTTACAATGAGCAGTTCTTC. This codes for CASSIWGGLAGGYNEQFF.

The rearrangement links TRBV19 to TRBJ2-3; D is uncertain. Germline V CDR1 and CDR2: LNHDA, SQIVND (reference sequence). Trimming removed 7 bases at V and 2 bases at J, with 16 bases between. The CDR3 runs to 15 residues. The CDR3 here is CASTLRPGVTDTQYF. The CDR3 bases are TGTGCCAGTACCCTACGTCCAGGTGTCACAGATACGCAGTATTTT. Filled out from reference TRBV19 and TRBJ2-3, the complete variable domain reads DGGITQSPKYLFRKEGQNVTLSCEQNLNHDAMYWYRQDPGQGLRLIYYSQIVNDFQKGDIAEGYSVSREKKESFPLTVTSAQKNPTAFYLCASTLRPGVTDTQYFGPGTRLTVL.

The chain couples TRBV5-4 to TRBJ1-2; a possible D gene is TRBD1 (5 bases). Deletions cut 4 bases from V and 5 bases from J, with 18 bases between. The CDR3 consists of 15 residues. Germline values: CDR1 SGHNT, CDR2 YYREEE (reference sequence). CDR3 region: CASSLGPGDRYGYTF. The CDR3 DNA reads as TGTGCCAGCAGCCTAGGCCCGGGGGATCGATATGGCTACACCTTC.

This clone was counted a few times. The chain recombines TRBV18 with TRBJ2-2; 7 bases align to TRBD1. Germline CDR1 and CDR2: KGHSH and LQKENI. The length of the CDR3 is 14 residues. V lost 6 bases and J lost 1; bases outside the gene matches: 2. CDR3 loop: CASSRTGNTGELFF. The CDR3 DNA reads TGTGCCAGCTCCCGGACAGGGAACACCGGGGAGCTGTTTTTT.

The rearrangement links TRBV7-9 to TRBJ2-1; D may be TRBD1 (6 bases). Looked up from germline, CDR1 is SEHNR and CDR2 is FQNEAQ (reference sequence). Trimming took off 2 bases at V and 0 bases at J, with 8 bases between the two ends. This CDR3 has 15 amino acids. The CDR3: CASSLRGSSYNEQFF. CDR3 coding DNA: TGTGCCAGCAGCTTAAGGGGGAGCTCCTACAATGAGCAGTTCTTC.

In its sample, this clone was seen once. The chain couples TRBV9 to TRBJ2-1; D not resolved. This CDR3 region has 12 residues. Germline CDR1 is SGDLS and CDR2 is YYNGEE. Trimming pared 0 bases from V and 10 bases from J, leaving 8 bases between. The CDR3 loop is CASSVGWREQFF. The DNA of the CDR3 is TGTGCCAGCAGCGTAGGGTGGCGGGAGCAGTTCTTC.

The chain couples TRBV2 to TRBJ1-1; D is ambiguous. Looked up from germline, CDR1 is SNHLY and CDR2 is FYNNEI. The CDR3 length is 13 residues. Trimming removed 6 bases from V and 6 bases from J, with 14 bases in between. The CDR3 DNA reads as TGTGCCAGCAGGGCAGGAAGTATGGCTGAAGCTTTCTTT. Translation gives CASRAGSMAEAFF.

This chain links TRBV25-1 with TRBJ2-5; 7 bases are a match to TRBD2. This CDR3 spans 14 amino acids. Per the germline V gene, CDR1 is MGHDK and CDR2 is SYGVNS. V was pared by 6 bases and J by 1 base, with 5 bases of the junction left unmatched. The CDR3 coding sequence is TGTGCCAGCAGCGTAGGCGGGAGCCAAGAGACCCAGTACTTC. Translated, it gives CASSVGGSQETQYF.

This clone was counted once. V is TRBV7-2 and J is TRBJ1-5; 9 bases agree with TRBD1. Germline V lookup: CDR1 SGHTA, CDR2 FQGNSA. There are 14 residues in the CDR3. The V and J ends lost 6 bases and 8 bases, in that order; junction bases with no gene match: 8. Here the CDR3 DNA reads TGTGCCAGCAGATTGACAGGGGGGAAGGAGCCCCAGCATTTT. Encoded protein: CASRLTGGKEPQHF.

This clone was detected only once. The chain couples TRBV6-2 or TRBV6-3 to TRBJ1-5; TRBD1 might be the D (6 bases). Trimming cost V 4 bases and J 4 bases, with 17 bases left between them. CDR1 and CDR2 (germline): MNHEY, SVGEGT. The CDR3 extends over 16 amino acids. CDR3 nucleotides: TGTGCCAGCAGTTCTATCGTACAGGGATTGAATCAGCCCCAGCATTTT. This sequence encodes CASSSIVQGLNQPQHF.

This sequence joins TRBV6-5 and TRBJ2-1, with D uncertain. This CDR3 region has 10 residues. CDR1 and CDR2 from the germline V gene are MNHEY and SVGAGI. Trimming pared 11 bases from V and 2 bases from J, leaving 4 bases between. The CDR3 nucleotides read TGTGCCTCCGCCTACAATGAGCAGTTCTTC. As protein: CASAYNEQFF.

The V gene is TRBV15, the J gene TRBJ2-3; D uncertain. The CDR3 length is 17 residues. Germline CDR1 LNHNV, CDR2 YYDKDF (reference sequence). The ends were cut back, 1 base at V and 3 bases at J, with 17 bases in the middle. The CDR3 loop is CATSRAVGRLRTDTQYF. CDR3 nucleotide sequence: TGTGCCACCAGCAGAGCTGTCGGCAGACTCCGGACAGATACGCAGTATTTT. The variable domain in full, completed from reference TRBV15 and TRBJ2-3, reads DAMVIQNPRYQVTQFGKPVTLSCSQTLNHNVMYWYQQKSSQAPKLLFHYYDKDFNNEADTPDNFQSRRPNTSFCFLDIRSPGLGDTAMYLCATSRAVGRLRTDTQYFGPGTRLTVL.

In DNA form, the CDR3 reads TGTGCCAGCAGCCTGAGGGGGATTAACTATGGCTACACCTTC. It codes for CASSLRGINYGYTF. The chain carries TRBV5-4 and TRBJ1-2, with D possibly being TRBD1 (6 bases). Trimming shortened V by 4 bases and J by 1 base, and 11 bases separated the two germline ends. From germline, CDR1 is SGHNT and CDR2 YYREEE (reference sequence). The CDR3 is 14 amino acids.

The V gene is TRBV7-9, the J gene TRBJ1-2; unclear D gene. With 10 bases removed from V and 8 bases from J, the gap between germline ends came to 14 bases. Per germline, CDR1 SEHNR and CDR2 FQNEAQ (reference sequence). This CDR3 is built from 11 residues. The CDR3 nucleotides read TGTGCCACTCATGGTCCCGGGGGCTACACCTTC. Translated: CATHGPGGYTF.

The V gene is TRBV5-6, the J gene TRBJ1-1; weak D call: TRBD1 (5 bases). The V end was cut by 4 bases, the J end by 0 bases, with 10 bases between. The germline V gene has CDR1 SGHDT and CDR2 YYEEEE. CDR3 length: 14 residues. The CDR3 region has the DNA TGTGCCAGCAGCAGGAGGGGTGTGAACACTGAAGCTTTCTTT. This gives the protein CASSRRGVNTEAFF.